The 13 T cell receptor beta chains presented below share a single source sample, sequenced in a study of PD-1 blockade in classical Hodgkin lymphoma. TCRdb's table, derived via immunoSEQ multiplex PCR, lists solely in-frame clones and lacks some. The sample has around 65,000 clones, approximately 89% seen once. Every patient experienced relapse after autologous stem cell transplantation, and brentuximab vedotin exposure varied. This specimen consisted of peripheral blood mononuclear cells (PBMCs), obtained at baseline. These TCRs come from a human donor with classical Hodgkin lymphoma.

This chain links TRBV12-5 with TRBJ1-1, with unresolved D. Between the trimmed V and J ends, which lost 5 bases and 0 bases, there was a span of 7 bases. The CDR3 contains 13 residues. The V gene's germline CDR1 is LGHNT and CDR2 FRNRAP. CDR3 sequence reads: CASGPHMNTEAFF. In nucleotides, the CDR3 is TGTGCTAGTGGTCCCCACATGAACACTGAAGCTTTCTTT. The variable domain in full, completed from reference TRBV12-5 and TRBJ1-1, reads DARVTQTPRHKVTEMGQEVTMRCQPILGHNTVFWYRQTMMQGLELLAYFRNRAPLDDSGMPKDRFSAEMPDATLATLKIQPSEPRDSAVYFCASGPHMNTEAFFGQGTRLTVV.

The rearrangement links TRBV5-6 to TRBJ1-1, with no clear D. The V gene lost 4 bases and the J gene lost 2 bases, with 18 bases spanning the gap. This CDR3 spans 16 amino acids. Germline CDR1 reads SGHDT; CDR2 reads YYEEEE. CDR3 in amino acids: CASSLTDNEFNTEAFF. In DNA, the CDR3 is TGTGCCAGCAGCCTAACAGATAACGAATTCAACACTGAAGCTTTCTTT.

This chain joins TRBV29-1 and TRBJ2-2; the match to TRBD2 covers 9 bases. CDR1 and CDR2 from the germline V gene are SQVTM and ANQGSEA. With V trimmed by 4 bases and J by 5 bases, 2 bases remained unmatched. The CDR3 is 13 residues long. CDR3 nucleotides: TGCAGCGTTGGTAGCGGGGGAACCGGGGAGCTGTTTTTT. It is translated as CSVGSGGTGELFF.

J is TRBJ2-1 and V is TRBV30; 8 bases align to TRBD2. V was clipped by 4 bases and J by 4 bases; unmatched bases: 12. Germline values: CDR1 GTSNPN, CDR2 SVGIG (reference sequence). This CDR3 is built from 16 residues. The CDR3 nucleotides are TGTGCCTGGAAATTGAGGCTTGCGGGGGGTTACAATGAGCAGTTCTTC. Translating gives CAWKLRLAGGYNEQFF.

The chain is built from TRBV28 and TRBJ1-2, with D possibly TRBD1 on 5 matching bases. The CDR3 sequence is 14 residues long. Between the trimmed V and J ends, which lost 7 bases and 1 base, there was a span of 13 bases. Germline assignment: CDR1 MDHEN and CDR2 SYDVKM. CDR3 loop: CASTSTVINYGYTF. The CDR3 nucleotides read TGTGCCAGCACTTCGACAGTGATTAACTATGGCTACACCTTC.

The chain has TRBV12-5 and TRBJ2-3; tentatively, D is TRBD2 (7 bases). V gave up 1 base and J gave up 2 bases, with 10 bases separating them. CDR1 and CDR2 from the germline V gene are LGHNT and FRNRAP. CDR3 length: 15 amino acids. The CDR3, as DNA: TGTGCTAGTGGTTTGGCGGGGGGCACCACAGATACGCAGTATTTT. This sequence encodes CASGLAGGTTDTQYF.

The gene calls are TRBV9 and TRBJ2-3; 7 nucleotides agree with TRBD2. V lost 0 bases to trimming and J lost 6 bases; unmatched junction nucleotides: 7. CDR3 length equals 15 residues. Germline CDR1 reads SGDLS; CDR2 reads YYNGEE. The CDR3 loop reads CASSVAKQGGDTQYF. CDR3 DNA: TGTGCCAGCAGCGTAGCTAAGCAGGGAGGGGATACGCAGTATTTT.

V is TRBV19 and J is TRBJ2-1, with D maybe TRBD2 (6 bases). This CDR3 region has 13 residues. The germline V and J ends were trimmed by 6 bases and 4 bases, with 10 bases remaining between them. Germline CDR1 and CDR2: LNHDA and SQIVND (reference sequence). CDR3 coding DNA: TGTGCCAGTAGCGGGGGATCGTACAATGAGCAGTTCTTC. It codes for CASSGGSYNEQFF.

The gene calls are TRBV9 and TRBJ2-3; the D is unclear. CDR3 size: 13 residues. Trimming cost V 4 bases and J 1 base, with 7 bases left between them. Germline V gene data show CDR1 as SGDLS and CDR2 as YYNGEE. CDR3 sequence: CASSPEGTDTQYF. DNA of the CDR3: TGTGCCAGCAGCCCCGAAGGCACAGATACGCAGTATTTT.

V is TRBV25-1 and J is TRBJ1-4, with unresolved D. This CDR3 has 13 amino acids. The germline CDR1 and CDR2 sequences are MGHDK and SYGVNS. The V end was cut by 4 bases, the J end by 8 bases, with 11 bases between. Written as DNA, the CDR3 is TGTGCCAGCAGTGTGGACCCCGAGGAAAAACTGTTTTTT. It yields the protein CASSVDPEEKLFF.

The chain recombines TRBV10-3 with TRBJ2-7; D uncertain. The ends were cut back, 0 bases at V and 2 bases at J, with 14 bases in the middle. Germline-derived CDR1 and CDR2 are ENHRY and SYGVKD. CDR3 length equals 16 residues. This CDR3 reads CAISESEGRITYEQYF. The DNA of the CDR3 is TGTGCCATCAGTGAGTCAGAAGGCAGGATAACCTACGAGCAGTACTTC.

The chain is built from TRBV13 and TRBJ1-4, with unresolved D. The CDR3 runs 16 residues. Germline-derived CDR1 and CDR2 are PRHDT and FYEKMQ (reference sequence). Trimming removed 1 base at V and 3 bases at J, with 12 bases between. CDR3 sequence reads: CASSLDGGGPNEKLFF. DNA of the CDR3: TGTGCCAGCAGCTTAGATGGTGGAGGGCCTAATGAAAAACTGTTTTTT.

The CDR3 region is CASSPSGGGLTSTDTQYF. CDR3 bases: TGTGCCAGCTCACCAAGCGGGGGGGGCCTTACTAGCACAGATACGCAGTATTTT. V and J are TRBV18 and TRBJ2-3; 10 bases are shared with TRBD2. Germline CDR1 and CDR2: KGHSH and LQKENI. V dropped 2 bases and J dropped 0; count of bases not matched to a gene: 8. This CDR3 is 18 amino acids long.